Below, 7 T cell receptor beta chains from the same sample are listed, as sequenced in a study of early T cells in non-severe SARS-CoV-2 infection. Via MiXCR, TCRdb re-called the 5' RACE reads, giving one row per CDR3 protein. The table shows tens of thousands of distinct CDR3 sequences, with roughly 10% occurring only once. The sample was whole blood. Receptors were obtained from an adult who was a healthcare worker with PCR-confirmed SARS-CoV-2 infection or an uninfected control (not recorded which).

In its sample, this clonotype was seen many times. One end of the junction varies from germline; a read error may be responsible. The genes are TRBV7-7 and TRBJ2-7; D unclear. Looked up from germline, CDR1 is SSHAT and CDR2 is FNYEAQ (reference sequence). The CDR3 extends over 13 amino acids. CDR3 bases: TGTGCTAGCAGCTTAGATGTCTCCTACGAGCAGTACTTC. Translation gives CASSLDVSYEQYF.

This clonotype has just a few counts. The rearrangement joins TRBV10-3 to TRBJ1-2, with D possibly matching TRBD1 (6 bases). The V gene lost 7 bases and the J gene lost 2 bases, with 23 bases spanning the gap. Germline assignment: CDR1 ENHRY and CDR2 SYGVKD. The CDR3 spans 17 residues. CDR3 amino acids: CAITPRGEDFLNYGYTF. The CDR3 coding sequence is TGTGCCATCACCCCAAGGGGGGAGGATTTCCTGAACTATGGCTACACCTTC.

Concerning this clonotype: A read error may be the cause here, since a much bigger clone is one base away. The V call is TRBV6-5, the J call TRBJ2-2; TRBD1 might be the D (5 bases). Germline CDR1 is MNHEY and CDR2 is SVGAGI. CDR3 length: 12 amino acids. The DNA for the CDR3 is TGTGCCAGCAGATACTCAGGGGGGGAGCTGTTTTTT. Translating gives CASRYSGGELFF.

This clonotype has just a few counts. The chain has TRBV7-2 and TRBJ2-2; 8 nucleotides align to TRBD2. Germline CDR1 SGHTA, CDR2 FQGNSA. The CDR3 loop spans 17 amino acids. V lost 2 bases and J lost 10; bases outside the gene matches: 15. The DNA of the CDR3 is TGTGCCAGCAGCTTAAGAGGCGGCGGGAGGACTACCCAGGAGCTGTTTTTT. Its translation is CASSLRGGGRTTQELFF.

This clonotype was seen at least ten times. The genes are TRBV6-5 and TRBJ2-7; TRBD1 or TRBD2 may be the D gene (5 bases each). There are 13 residues in the CDR3. V was shortened by 10 bases and J by 5 bases, with 18 bases between the two germline ends. Per the germline V gene, CDR1 is MNHEY and CDR2 is SVGAGI. The CDR3, as DNA: TGTGCCACCGCGATAAATGGGGACCACGAGCAGTACTTC. It encodes CATAINGDHEQYF.

This chain connects TRBV3-1 to TRBJ1-2, with D uncertain. The V gene lost 0 bases and the J gene lost 8 bases, with 7 bases spanning the gap. In germline, CDR1 is LGHDT, CDR2 YNNKEL (reference sequence). The CDR3 totals 12 residues. CDR3 protein: CASSQEERGYTF. The CDR3 nucleotides read TGTGCCAGCAGCCAAGAGGAGCGCGGCTACACCTTC. Combining the CDR3 with reference TRBV3-1 and TRBJ1-2 gives the whole variable domain DTAVSQTPKYLVTQMGNDKSIKCEQNLGHDTMYWYKQDSKKFLKIMFSYNNKELIINETVPNRFSPKSPDKAHLNLHINSLELGDSAVYFCASSQEERGYTFGSGTRLTVV.

This clonotype was counted between two and nine times. This chain uses TRBV7-2 with TRBJ2-7, with D perhaps TRBD2 (5 bases). Germline V CDR1 and CDR2: SGHTA, FQGNSA. V dropped 2 bases and J dropped 0 bases, with 8 bases sitting between them. CDR3 size: 14 residues. CDR3 in DNA: TGTGCCAGCAGCTTAAACGGGAACTCCTACGAGCAGTACTTC. Translated, it gives CASSLNGNSYEQYF.